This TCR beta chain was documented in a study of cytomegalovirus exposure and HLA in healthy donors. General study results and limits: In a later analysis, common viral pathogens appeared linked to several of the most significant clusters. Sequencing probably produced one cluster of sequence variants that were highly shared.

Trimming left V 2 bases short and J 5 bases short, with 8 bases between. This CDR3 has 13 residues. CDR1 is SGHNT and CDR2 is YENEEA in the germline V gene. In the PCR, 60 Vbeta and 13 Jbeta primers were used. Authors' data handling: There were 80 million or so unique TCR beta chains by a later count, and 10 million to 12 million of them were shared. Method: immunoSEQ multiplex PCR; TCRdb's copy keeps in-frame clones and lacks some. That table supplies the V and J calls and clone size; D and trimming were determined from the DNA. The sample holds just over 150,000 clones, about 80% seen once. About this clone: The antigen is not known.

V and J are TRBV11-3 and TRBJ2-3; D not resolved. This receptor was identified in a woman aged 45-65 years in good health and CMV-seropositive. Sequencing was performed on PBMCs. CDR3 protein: CASSLRSVDTQYF. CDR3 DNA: TGTGCCAGCAGCTTAAGATCAGTAGATACGCAGTATTTT.